Each of the 7 T cell receptor beta chains below was sequenced from the same sample in a study of cytomegalovirus exposure and HLA in healthy donors. The PCR made use of 60 Vbeta and 13 Jbeta primers. Clones were read by immunoSEQ multiplex PCR, and TCRdb kept only the in-frame ones, dropping some. This repertoire comprises 40,000 or so clones; its ten largest clones make up over 3.5%. Material for sequencing was PBMCs. These receptors were taken from a male donor in good health and CMV-seronegative.

CDR3 DNA: TGCAGTGCTAAGCCGAACACTGAAGCTTTCTTT. It is translated as CSAKPNTEAFF. The chain couples TRBV20-1 to TRBJ1-1; no clear D gene. Germline lookup yields CDR1 DFQATT and CDR2 SNEGSKA (reference sequence). Trimming took 4 bases from V and 1 from J, leaving 4 bases between them. The CDR3 runs to 11 residues.

The DNA of the CDR3 is TGTGCCAGCAGTGCGGGACTCCTCGAGTGGGAGCTGTTTTTT. Its protein is CASSAGLLEWELFF. V is TRBV28 and J is TRBJ2-2; weak D call: TRBD2 (6 bases). Germline V CDR1 and CDR2: MDHEN, SYDVKM. The CDR3 is 14 residues long. The V end was cut by 5 bases, the J end by 9 bases, with 16 bases between.

This rearrangement joins TRBV6-1 to TRBJ2-7; 7 bases fit TRBD2. The junction had 7 bases not matched to a gene; V was cut back by 8 bases and J by 3 bases. This CDR3 is 13 amino acids long. In germline, CDR1 is MNHNS, CDR2 SASEGT. This chain's CDR3 is CASLGPGGYEQYF. CDR3 DNA: TGTGCCAGCCTCGGGCCGGGGGGCTACGAGCAGTACTTC.

CDR3 loop: CASSLSGTSEETQYF. CDR3 in DNA: TGTGCCAGCAGTCTCAGTGGGACTAGCGAAGAGACCCAGTACTTC. This rearrangement joins TRBV28 to TRBJ2-5, with TRBD2 matching 10 bases. V lost 5 bases to trimming and J lost 3 bases; unmatched junction nucleotides: 6. Germline assignment: CDR1 MDHEN and CDR2 SYDVKM. This CDR3 has 15 amino acids. The full variable domain, completed using reference TRBV28 and TRBJ2-5, is DVKVTQSSRYLVKRTGEKVFLECVQDMDHENMFWYRQDPGLGLRLIYFSYDVKMKEKGDIPEGYSVSREKKERFSLILESASTNQTSMYLCASSLSGTSEETQYFGPGTRLLVL.

The chain links TRBV7-9 to TRBJ1-5; D is unclear. The CDR3 consists of 12 residues. The germline V gene encodes CDR1 SEHNR and CDR2 FQNEAQ (reference sequence). V lost 11 bases and J lost 2, with 10 bases in between. The CDR3 is CASSRGNQPQHF. CDR3 DNA sequence: TGTGCCTCTTCGCGTGGCAATCAGCCCCAGCATTTT.

The V and J genes are TRBV7-9 and TRBJ1-5, with D possibly being TRBD1 (6 bases). Trimming cost V 5 bases and J 10 bases, with 15 bases left between them. Germline V gene lookup returns CDR1 SEHNR and CDR2 FQNEAQ (reference sequence). The CDR3 totals 13 residues. The CDR3: CASSPENRAPQHF. For the CDR3, the DNA is TGTGCCAGCAGCCCAGAGAACAGGGCCCCCCAGCATTTT.

The CDR3 DNA reads TGTGCCAGTAGGAAAGGGGATTTGCGGCTAGCCAAAAACATTCAGTACTTC. Residues: CASRKGDLRLAKNIQYF. This sequence joins TRBV19 and TRBJ2-4; TRBD1 might be the D (5 bases). V gave up 6 bases and J gave up 0 bases, with 18 bases separating them. Germline values: CDR1 LNHDA, CDR2 SQIVND (reference sequence). The length of the CDR3 is 17 residues. The full variable domain, its missing parts supplied by reference TRBV19 and TRBJ2-4, is DGGITQSPKYLFRKEGQNVTLSCEQNLNHDAMYWYRQDPGQGLRLIYYSQIVNDFQKGDIAEGYSVSREKKESFPLTVTSAQKNPTAFYLCASRKGDLRLAKNIQYFGAGTRLSVL.